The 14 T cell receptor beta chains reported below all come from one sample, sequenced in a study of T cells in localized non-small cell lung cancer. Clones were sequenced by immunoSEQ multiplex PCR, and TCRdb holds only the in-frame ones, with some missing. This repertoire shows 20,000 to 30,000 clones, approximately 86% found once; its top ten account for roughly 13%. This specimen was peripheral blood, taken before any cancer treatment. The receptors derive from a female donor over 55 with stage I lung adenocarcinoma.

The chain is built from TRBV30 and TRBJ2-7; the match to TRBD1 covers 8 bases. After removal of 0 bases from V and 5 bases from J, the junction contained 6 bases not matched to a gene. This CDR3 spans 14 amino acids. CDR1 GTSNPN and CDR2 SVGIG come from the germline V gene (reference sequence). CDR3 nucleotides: TGTGCCTGGAGTGTACTCAGGGGGCTCAACGAGCAGTACTTC. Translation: CAWSVLRGLNEQYF.

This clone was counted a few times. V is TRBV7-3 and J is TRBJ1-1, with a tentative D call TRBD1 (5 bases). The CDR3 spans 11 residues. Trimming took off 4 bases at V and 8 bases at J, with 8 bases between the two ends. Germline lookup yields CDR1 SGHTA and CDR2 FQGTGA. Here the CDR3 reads CASSSGTEAFF. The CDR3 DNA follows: TGTGCCAGCAGCTCCGGGACGGAAGCTTTCTTT.

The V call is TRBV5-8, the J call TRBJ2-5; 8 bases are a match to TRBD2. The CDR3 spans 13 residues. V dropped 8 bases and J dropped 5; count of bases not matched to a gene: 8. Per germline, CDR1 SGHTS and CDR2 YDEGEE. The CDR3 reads CASKRGIQETQYF. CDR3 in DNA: TGTGCCAGTAAGCGGGGGATACAGGAGACCCAGTACTTC.

The CDR3: CASSSSSLRQGQYGYTF. For the CDR3, the DNA is TGTGCCAGCAGCTCATCCTCATTAAGACAGGGACAATATGGCTACACCTTC. The chain combines TRBV13 with TRBJ1-2; 7 positions match TRBD1. V lost 4 bases and J lost 5; bases outside the gene matches: 16. This CDR3 is 17 amino acids long. Germline CDR1 reads PRHDT; CDR2 reads FYEKMQ (reference sequence).

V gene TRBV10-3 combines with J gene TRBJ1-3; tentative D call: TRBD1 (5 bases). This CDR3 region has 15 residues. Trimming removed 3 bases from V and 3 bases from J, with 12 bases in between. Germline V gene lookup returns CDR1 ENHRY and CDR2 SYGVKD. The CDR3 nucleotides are TGTGCCATCAGTGACCCCGGGGGGATTGGAAACACCATATATTTT. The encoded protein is CAISDPGGIGNTIYF.

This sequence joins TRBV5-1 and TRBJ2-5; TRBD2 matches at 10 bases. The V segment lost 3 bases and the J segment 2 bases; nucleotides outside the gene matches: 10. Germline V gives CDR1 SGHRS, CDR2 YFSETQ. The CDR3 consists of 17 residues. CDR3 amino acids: CASSWGLASTRQETQYF. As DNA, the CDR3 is TGCGCCAGCAGCTGGGGACTAGCGAGCACTCGGCAAGAGACCCAGTACTTC.

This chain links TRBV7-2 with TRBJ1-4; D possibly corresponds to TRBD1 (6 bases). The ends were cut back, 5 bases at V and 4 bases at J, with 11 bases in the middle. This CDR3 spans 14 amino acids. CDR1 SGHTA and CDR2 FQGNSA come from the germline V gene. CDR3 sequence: CASSEQGLNEKLFF. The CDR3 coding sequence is TGTGCCAGCAGCGAACAGGGCCTTAATGAAAAACTGTTTTTT.

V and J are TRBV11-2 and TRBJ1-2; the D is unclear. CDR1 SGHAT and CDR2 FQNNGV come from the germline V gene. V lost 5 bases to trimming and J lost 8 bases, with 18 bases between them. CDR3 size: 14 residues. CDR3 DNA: TGTGCCAGCAGCCCGCCAGGCGTCACACGGGGCTACACCTTC. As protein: CASSPPGVTRGYTF.

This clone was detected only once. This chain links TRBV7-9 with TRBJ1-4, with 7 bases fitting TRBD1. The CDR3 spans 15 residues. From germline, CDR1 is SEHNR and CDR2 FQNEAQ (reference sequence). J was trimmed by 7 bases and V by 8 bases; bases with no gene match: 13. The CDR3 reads CASGTFGDRIEKLFF. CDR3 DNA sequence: TGTGCCAGCGGCACCTTTGGGGACAGAATTGAAAAACTGTTTTTT.

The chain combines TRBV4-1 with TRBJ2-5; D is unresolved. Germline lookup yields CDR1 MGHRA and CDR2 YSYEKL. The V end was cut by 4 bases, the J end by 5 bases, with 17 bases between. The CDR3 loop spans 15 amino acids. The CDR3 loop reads CASSLRYQSSETQYF. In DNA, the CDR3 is TGCGCCAGCAGCCTTCGATATCAGAGTTCGGAGACCCAGTACTTC.

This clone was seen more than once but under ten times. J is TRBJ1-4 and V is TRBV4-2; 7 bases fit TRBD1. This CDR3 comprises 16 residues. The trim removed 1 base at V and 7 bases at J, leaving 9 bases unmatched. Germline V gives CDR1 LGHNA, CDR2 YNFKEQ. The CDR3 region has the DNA TGTGCCAGCAGCCAAGTTAAGGGGGCGGGACGTGAAAAACTGTTTTTT. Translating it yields CASSQVKGAGREKLFF.

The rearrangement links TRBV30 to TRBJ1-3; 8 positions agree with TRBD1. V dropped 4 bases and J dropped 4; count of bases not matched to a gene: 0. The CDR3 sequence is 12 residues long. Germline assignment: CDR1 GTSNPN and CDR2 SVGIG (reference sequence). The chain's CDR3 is CAWTGGGNTIYF. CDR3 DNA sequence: TGTGCCTGGACAGGGGGCGGAAACACCATATATTTT.

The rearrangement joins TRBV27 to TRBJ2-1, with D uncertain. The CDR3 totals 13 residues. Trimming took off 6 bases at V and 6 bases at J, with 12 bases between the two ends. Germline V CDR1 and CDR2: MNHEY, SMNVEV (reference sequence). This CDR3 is CASRRRSLNEQFF. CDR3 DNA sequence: TGTGCCAGCAGACGACGGTCGCTCAATGAGCAGTTCTTC.

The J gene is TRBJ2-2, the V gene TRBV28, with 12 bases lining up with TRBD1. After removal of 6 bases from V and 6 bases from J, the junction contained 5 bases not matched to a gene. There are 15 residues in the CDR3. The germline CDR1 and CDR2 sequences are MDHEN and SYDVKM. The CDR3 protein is CASRMGQGASGELFF. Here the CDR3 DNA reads TGTGCCAGCAGGATGGGACAGGGGGCCTCCGGGGAGCTGTTTTTT.